This T cell receptor beta chain was observed in a study of control samples from healthy donors and cancer patients. Generated by immunoSEQ multiplex PCR, the TCRdb table keeps only in-frame clones and is missing some. The data contain 110,000 to 150,000 clones, roughly 94% of them singletons. The source of this sequence is a man aged 40-49 years in good health. Sample: blood.

The CDR3 loop reads CASSSHYEQYF. The CDR3 nucleotides are TGTGCCAGCAGTTCCCACTACGAGCAGTACTTC. The chain has TRBV27 and TRBJ2-7; D call uncertain. Trimming stripped 4 bases from V and 3 bases from J, with 4 bases between. The CDR3 contains 11 residues. Germline-derived CDR1 and CDR2 are MNHEY and SMNVEV (reference sequence).